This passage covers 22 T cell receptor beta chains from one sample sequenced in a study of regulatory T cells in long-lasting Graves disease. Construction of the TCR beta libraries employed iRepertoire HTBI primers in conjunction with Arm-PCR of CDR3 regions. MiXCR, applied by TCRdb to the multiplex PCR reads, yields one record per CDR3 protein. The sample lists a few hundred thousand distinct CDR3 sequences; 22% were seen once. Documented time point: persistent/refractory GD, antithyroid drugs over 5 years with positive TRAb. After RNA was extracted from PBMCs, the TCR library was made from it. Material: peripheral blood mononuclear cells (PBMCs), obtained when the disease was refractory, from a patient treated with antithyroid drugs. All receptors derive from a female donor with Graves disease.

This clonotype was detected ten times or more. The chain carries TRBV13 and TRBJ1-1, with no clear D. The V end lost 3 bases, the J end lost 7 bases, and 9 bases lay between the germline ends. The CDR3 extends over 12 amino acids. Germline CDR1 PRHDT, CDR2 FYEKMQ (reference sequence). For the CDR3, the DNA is TGTGCCAGCAGCTTGACGGACGGTGAAGCTTTCTTT. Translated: CASSLTDGEAFF. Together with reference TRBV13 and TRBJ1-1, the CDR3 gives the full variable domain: AAGVIQSPRHLIKEKRETATLKCYPIPRHDTVYWYQQGPGQDPQFLISFYEKMQSDKGSIPDRFSAQQFSDYHSELNMSSLELGDSALYFCASSLTDGEAFFGQGTRLTVV.

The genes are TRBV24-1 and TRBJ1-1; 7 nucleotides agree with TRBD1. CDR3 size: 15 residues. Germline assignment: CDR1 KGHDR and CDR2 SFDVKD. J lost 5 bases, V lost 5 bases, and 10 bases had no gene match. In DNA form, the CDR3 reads TGTGCCACCAGTGGCAAGAAGACAGGGTCTACTGAAGCTTTCTTT. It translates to CATSGKKTGSTEAFF.

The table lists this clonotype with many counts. CDR3: CSAATVPYEQYF. The CDR3, as DNA: TGCAGTGCTGCGACAGTTCCCTACGAGCAGTACTTC. The gene calls are TRBV20-1 and TRBJ2-7; D is possibly TRBD1 (5 bases). From germline, CDR1 is DFQATT and CDR2 SNEGSKA (reference sequence). Trimming removed 5 bases at V and 2 bases at J, with 10 bases between. This CDR3 has 12 amino acids.

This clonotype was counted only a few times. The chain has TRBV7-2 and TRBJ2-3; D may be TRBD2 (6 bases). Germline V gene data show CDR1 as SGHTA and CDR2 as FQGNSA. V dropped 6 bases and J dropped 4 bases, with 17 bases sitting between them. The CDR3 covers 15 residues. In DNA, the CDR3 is TGTGCCAGCAGTCAAGGACCTAGCGATGCAGATACGCAGTATTTT. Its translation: CASSQGPSDADTQYF. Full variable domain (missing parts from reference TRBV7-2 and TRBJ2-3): GAGVSQSPSNKVTEKGKDVELRCDPISGHTALYWYRQSLGQGLEFLIYFQGNSAPDKSGLPSDRFSAERTGGSVSTLTIQRTQQEDSAVYLCASSQGPSDADTQYFGPGTRLTVL.

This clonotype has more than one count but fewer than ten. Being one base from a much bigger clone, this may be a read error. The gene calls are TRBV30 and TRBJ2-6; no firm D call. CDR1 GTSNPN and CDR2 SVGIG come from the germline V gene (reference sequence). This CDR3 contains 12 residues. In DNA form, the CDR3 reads TGTGCCTGTACCTCTGAGGCCAACGTCCTGACTTTC. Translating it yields CACTSEANVLTF.

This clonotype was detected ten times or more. The CDR3 nucleotides read TGTGCCAGCAGTCCTTCCCCGGGACATCTGGGAGCCTACGAGCAGTACTTC. It is translated as CASSPSPGHLGAYEQYF. The chain carries TRBV28 and TRBJ2-7, with D possibly TRBD1 on 6 matching bases. Germline V gives CDR1 MDHEN, CDR2 SYDVKM. The CDR3 totals 17 residues. Trimming took off 5 bases at V and 2 bases at J, with 22 bases between the two ends.

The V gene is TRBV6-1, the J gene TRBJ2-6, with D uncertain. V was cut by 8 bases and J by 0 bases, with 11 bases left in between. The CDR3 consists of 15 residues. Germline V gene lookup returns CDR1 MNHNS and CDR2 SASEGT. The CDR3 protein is CASSKLVSGANVLTF. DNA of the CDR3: TGTGCCAGCTCAAAGCTGGTCTCTGGGGCCAACGTCCTGACTTTC.

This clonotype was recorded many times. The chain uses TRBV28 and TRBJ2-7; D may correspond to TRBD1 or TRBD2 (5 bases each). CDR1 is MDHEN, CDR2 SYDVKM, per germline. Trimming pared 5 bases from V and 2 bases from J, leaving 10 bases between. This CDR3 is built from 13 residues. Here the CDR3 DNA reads TGTGCCAGCAGTGGGGACCGAACCTACGAGCAGTACTTC. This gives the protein CASSGDRTYEQYF.

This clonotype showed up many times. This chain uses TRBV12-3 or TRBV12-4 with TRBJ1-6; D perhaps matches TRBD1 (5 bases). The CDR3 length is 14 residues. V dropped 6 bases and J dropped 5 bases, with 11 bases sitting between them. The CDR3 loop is CASSQGRDNSPLHF. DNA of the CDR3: TGTGCCAGCAGCCAGGGACGGGATAATTCACCCCTCCACTTT.

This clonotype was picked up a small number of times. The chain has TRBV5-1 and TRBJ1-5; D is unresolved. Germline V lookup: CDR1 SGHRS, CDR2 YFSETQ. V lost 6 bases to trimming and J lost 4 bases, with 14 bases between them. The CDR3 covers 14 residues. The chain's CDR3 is CASIQVPANQPQHF. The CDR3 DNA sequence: TGCGCCAGCATTCAGGTCCCTGCGAATCAGCCCCAGCATTTT.

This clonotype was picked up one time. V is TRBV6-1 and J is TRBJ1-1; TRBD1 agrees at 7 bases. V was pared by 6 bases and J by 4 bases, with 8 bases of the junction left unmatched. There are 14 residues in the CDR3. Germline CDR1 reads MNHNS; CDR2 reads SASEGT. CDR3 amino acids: CASRSFRTGTEAFF. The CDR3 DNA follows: TGTGCCAGCAGAAGCTTTCGGACAGGCACTGAAGCTTTCTTT.

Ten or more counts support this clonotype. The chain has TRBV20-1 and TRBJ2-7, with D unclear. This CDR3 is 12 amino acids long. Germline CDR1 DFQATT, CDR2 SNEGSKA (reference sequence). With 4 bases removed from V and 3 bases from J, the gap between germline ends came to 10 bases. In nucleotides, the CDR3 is TGCAGTGCTACGATCCCCGGCTACGAGCAGTACTTC. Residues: CSATIPGYEQYF.

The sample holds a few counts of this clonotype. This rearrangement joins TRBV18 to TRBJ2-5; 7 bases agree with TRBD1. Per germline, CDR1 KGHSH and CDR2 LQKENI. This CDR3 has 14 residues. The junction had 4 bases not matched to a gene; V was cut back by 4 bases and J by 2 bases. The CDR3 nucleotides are TGTGCCAGCTCACTCCCGGGACAGCAAGAGACCCAGTACTTC. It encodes CASSLPGQQETQYF. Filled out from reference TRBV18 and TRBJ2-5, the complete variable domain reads NAGVMQNPRHLVRRRGQEARLRCSPMKGHSHVYWYRQLPEEGLKFMVYLQKENIIDESGMPKERFSAEFPKEGPSILRIQQVVRGDSAAYFCASSLPGQQETQYFGPGTRLLVL.

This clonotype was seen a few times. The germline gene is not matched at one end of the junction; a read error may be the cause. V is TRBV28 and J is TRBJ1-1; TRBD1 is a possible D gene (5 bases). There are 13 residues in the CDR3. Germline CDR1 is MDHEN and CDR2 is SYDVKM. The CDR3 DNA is TGTGTCAGCCGAAGGCAGGGGAACACTGAAGCTTTCTTT. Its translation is CVSRRQGNTEAFF.

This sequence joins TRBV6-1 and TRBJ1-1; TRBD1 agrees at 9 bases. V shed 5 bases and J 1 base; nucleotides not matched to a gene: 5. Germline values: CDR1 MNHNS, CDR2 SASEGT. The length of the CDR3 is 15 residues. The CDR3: CASSPSGQGNTEAFF. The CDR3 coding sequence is TGTGCCAGCAGTCCTTCGGGACAGGGGAACACTGAAGCTTTCTTT.

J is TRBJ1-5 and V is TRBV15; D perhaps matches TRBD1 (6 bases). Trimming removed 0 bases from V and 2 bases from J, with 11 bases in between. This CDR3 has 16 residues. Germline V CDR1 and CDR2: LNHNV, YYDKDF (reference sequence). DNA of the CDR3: TGTGCCACCAGCAGAGATGGGGGGCTGGGCAATCAGCCCCAGCATTTT. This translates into CATSRDGGLGNQPQHF.

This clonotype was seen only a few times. The chain's CDR3 is CASSSISGTVGQETQYF. The DNA for the CDR3 is TGTGCCAGCAGCTCAATCTCCGGGACAGTTGGACAAGAGACCCAGTACTTC. The chain has TRBV5-4 and TRBJ2-5; 7 positions match TRBD1. The CDR3 totals 17 residues. Germline values: CDR1 SGHNT, CDR2 YYREEE (reference sequence). Trimming at V came to 3 bases and at J to 2 bases, leaving 13 bases not matched to a gene.

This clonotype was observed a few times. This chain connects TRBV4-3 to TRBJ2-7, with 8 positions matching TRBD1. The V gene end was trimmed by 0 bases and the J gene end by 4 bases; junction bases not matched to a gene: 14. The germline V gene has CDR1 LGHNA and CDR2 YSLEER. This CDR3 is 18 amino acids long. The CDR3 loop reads CASSQERALRDRRYEQYF. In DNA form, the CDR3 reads TGCGCCAGCAGCCAAGAAAGGGCCCTCCGGGACAGGCGATACGAGCAGTACTTC.

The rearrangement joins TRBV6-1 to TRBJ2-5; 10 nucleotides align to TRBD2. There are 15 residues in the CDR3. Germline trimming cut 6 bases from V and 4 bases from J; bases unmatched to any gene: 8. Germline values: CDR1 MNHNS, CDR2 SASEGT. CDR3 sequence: CASSVVAGGGETQYF. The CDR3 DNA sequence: TGTGCCAGCAGCGTTGTAGCGGGAGGTGGAGAGACCCAGTACTTC.

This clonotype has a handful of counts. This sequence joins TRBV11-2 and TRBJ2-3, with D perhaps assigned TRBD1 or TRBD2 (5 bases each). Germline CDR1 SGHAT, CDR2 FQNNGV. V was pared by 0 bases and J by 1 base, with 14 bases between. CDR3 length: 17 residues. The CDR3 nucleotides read TGTGCCAGCAGCTTAGATTTGGGGGTTTACGGCACAGATACGCAGTATTTT. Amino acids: CASSLDLGVYGTDTQYF.

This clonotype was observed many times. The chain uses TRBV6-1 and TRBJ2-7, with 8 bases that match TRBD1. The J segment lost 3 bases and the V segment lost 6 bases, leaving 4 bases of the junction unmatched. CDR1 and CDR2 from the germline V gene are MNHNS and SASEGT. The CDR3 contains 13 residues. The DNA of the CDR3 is TGTGCCAGCAGGGATGGACAGGGCTACGAGCAGTACTTC. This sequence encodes CASRDGQGYEQYF.

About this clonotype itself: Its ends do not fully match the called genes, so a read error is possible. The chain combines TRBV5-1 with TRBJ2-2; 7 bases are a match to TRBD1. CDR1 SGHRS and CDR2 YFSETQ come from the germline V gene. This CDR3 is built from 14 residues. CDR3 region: CASTVGQNTGEPFF. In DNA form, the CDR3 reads TGCGCCAGCACTGTGGGACAGAACACCGGGGAGCCGTTTTTT.